Listed here are 16 T cell receptor beta chains from one sample, sequenced in a study of human T cells and chemical hapten exposure. As for time point: patch test 1, 2 weeks after DPC sensitization. Treatment denoted: therapeutic diphenylcyclopropenone sensitization with weekly scalp DPC. TCRdb re-derived calls from the RACE reads in MiXCR, one entry per CDR3 protein. The sample records some 81,000 distinct CDR3 sequences, about 6.8% being singletons. The source was whole blood, collected in connection with sensitization to the hapten diphenylcyclopropenone (DPC). The source is a woman aged 30 to 39 with alopecia areata. Some clones in this sample may be carry-over from other donors' samples.

With respect to this clonotype: Given a much more abundant clone one base away, this may be a read error. CDR3 residues: CASSSLGGTEAFF. CDR3 in DNA: TGTGCCAGCAGCTCCCTAGGTGGCACTGAAGCTTTCTTT. The chain recombines TRBV7-2 with TRBJ1-1; D unclear. This CDR3 has 13 amino acids. CDR1 and CDR2 (germline): SGHTA, FQGNSA. Trimming removed 4 bases at V and 4 bases at J, with 10 bases between. The entire variable domain, with the rest obtained from reference TRBV7-2 and TRBJ1-1, is as follows: GAGVSQSPSNKVTEKGKDVELRCDPISGHTALYWYRQSLGQGLEFLIYFQGNSAPDKSGLPSDRFSAERTGGSVSTLTIQRTQQEDSAVYLCASSSLGGTEAFFGQGTRLTVV.

Ten or more counts support this clonotype. The chain couples TRBV7-8 to TRBJ2-5; a possible D gene is TRBD2 (7 bases). Germline CDR1 SGHVS, CDR2 FQNEAQ. This CDR3 comprises 16 residues. Trimming took off 3 bases at V and 1 base at J, with 15 bases between the two ends. The chain's CDR3 is CASSFLAGGLQETQYF. In DNA form, the CDR3 reads TGTGCCAGCAGCTTCCTTGCCGGGGGGCTCCAAGAGACCCAGTACTTC.

This clonotype was detected many times. The J gene is TRBJ1-4, the V gene TRBV18; D is undetermined. The CDR3 consists of 15 residues. The germline V gene encodes CDR1 KGHSH and CDR2 LQKENI. V was cut by 5 bases and J by 0 bases, with 10 bases left in between. The DNA of the CDR3 is TGTGCCAGCTCATTTCTTCAGGCAACTAATGAAAAACTGTTTTTT. Protein product: CASSFLQATNEKLFF.

The gene calls are TRBV20-1 and TRBJ1-5, with TRBD1 matching over 10 bases. This CDR3 has 13 amino acids. The germline V gene has CDR1 DFQATT and CDR2 SNEGSKA (reference sequence). Trimming at V came to 5 bases and at J to 7 bases, leaving 5 bases not matched to a gene. CDR3 residues: CSAARDRGQPQHF. CDR3 DNA sequence: TGCAGTGCTGCCCGGGACAGGGGACAGCCCCAGCATTTT.

This chain links TRBV27 with TRBJ2-3; TRBD2 matches 12 bases. The junction had 15 bases not matched to a gene; V was cut back by 5 bases and J by 6 bases. Germline CDR1 is MNHEY and CDR2 is SMNVEV (reference sequence). The CDR3 runs 18 residues. The CDR3 sequence is CASSPQLFTSGGRDTQYF. CDR3 coding DNA: TGTGCCAGCAGTCCCCAACTTTTCACTAGCGGGGGGAGGGATACGCAGTATTTT.

The chain couples TRBV19 to TRBJ1-5; D perhaps matches TRBD1 (5 bases). The CDR3 consists of 12 residues. Trimming stripped 7 bases from V and 7 bases from J, with 11 bases between. The germline CDR1 and CDR2 sequences are LNHDA and SQIVND (reference sequence). The CDR3 here is CASTGRGQPQHF. Here the CDR3 DNA reads TGTGCCAGTACAGGGCGTGGGCAGCCCCAGCATTTT.

In its sample, this clonotype was seen many times. The V gene is TRBV6-5, the J gene TRBJ2-3; D call uncertain. V was cut by 6 bases and J by 1 base, with 11 bases left in between. From germline, CDR1 is MNHEY and CDR2 SVGAGI. The CDR3 is 14 amino acids. CDR3 DNA: TGTGCCAGCAGGGTGGTAGGTGGCACAGATACGCAGTATTTT. Residues: CASRVVGGTDTQYF.

This clonotype was observed many times. J is TRBJ1-6 and V is TRBV12-3 or TRBV12-4; TRBD1 might be the D (5 bases). Trimming took off 1 base at V and 14 bases at J, with 12 bases between the two ends. The CDR3 contains 13 residues. The chain's CDR3 is CASSLGGSATLHF. The CDR3 DNA is TGTGCCAGCAGTTTAGGGGGCAGCGCGACCCTCCACTTT.

The table lists this clonotype with many counts. The chain couples TRBV25-1 to TRBJ2-5; D might be TRBD2 (6 bases). V lost 6 bases and J lost 3, with 11 bases in between. There are 13 residues in the CDR3. CDR1 and CDR2 from the germline V gene are MGHDK and SYGVNS. CDR3 in amino acids: CASRAEGKETQYF. The CDR3 region has the DNA TGTGCCAGCAGGGCGGAGGGAAAAGAGACCCAGTACTTC.

This clonotype has at least ten counts. This rearrangement joins TRBV20-1 to TRBJ2-3, with D unclear. The CDR3 sequence is 16 residues long. V gave up 6 bases and J gave up 1 base, with 20 bases separating them. CDR1 is DFQATT, CDR2 SNEGSKA, per germline (reference sequence). The CDR3 sequence is CSAQSDTLGGTDTQYF. The CDR3, as DNA: TGCAGTGCCCAAAGTGACACCCTTGGGGGCACAGATACGCAGTATTTT.

Many counts were recorded for this clonotype. The V gene is TRBV29-1, the J gene TRBJ2-1, with TRBD2 matching 9 bases. The CDR3 is 17 residues long. Germline-derived CDR1 and CDR2 are SQVTM and ANQGSEA. V lost 7 bases to trimming and J lost 6 bases; unmatched junction nucleotides: 19. The CDR3 nucleotides read TGCAGCGGAGGGACTAGCAGGCGAGGGAGAGTTCGCAATGAGCAGTTCTTC. It translates to CSGGTSRRGRVRNEQFF.

This chain joins TRBV7-2 and TRBJ2-7; 11 bases map to TRBD2. This CDR3 contains 16 residues. CDR1 is SGHTA, CDR2 FQGNSA, per germline. With V trimmed by 4 bases and J by 0 bases, 5 bases remained unmatched. In DNA, the CDR3 is TGTGCCAGCAGCTCAAGAGGGACTAGCGGCTCCTACGAGCAGTACTTC. Amino acids: CASSSRGTSGSYEQYF.

This clonotype occurred many times. The rearrangement joins TRBV20-1 to TRBJ1-2, with unresolved D. This CDR3 contains 12 residues. Germline CDR1 and CDR2: DFQATT and SNEGSKA (reference sequence). V lost 5 bases, J lost 5 bases, and 12 bases lay in between. CDR3 nucleotides: TGCAGTGCTGCCAATCAAAAATATGGCTACACCTTC. Protein sequence: CSAANQKYGYTF.

This sequence joins TRBV13 and TRBJ2-5; D may be TRBD2 (6 bases). Germline loops: CDR1 PRHDT, CDR2 FYEKMQ (reference sequence). V was pared by 5 bases and J by 4 bases, with 26 bases between. This CDR3 is built from 18 residues. The CDR3 DNA is TGTGCCAGCAGCCGACCCTTCCGACTAGACTCCCCACCAGAGACCCAGTACTTC. This gives the protein CASSRPFRLDSPPETQYF.

There are a few counts of this clonotype. Possible read error: a much larger clone is one base away. This chain uses TRBV9 with TRBJ2-3, with 8 bases lining up with TRBD2. The CDR3 is 15 residues long. V lost 0 bases, J lost 3 bases, and 3 bases stayed unmatched. Germline V gene data show CDR1 as SGDLS and CDR2 as YYNGEE. CDR3 loop: CASSVGGGRTDTQYF. The CDR3, as DNA: TGTGCCAGCAGCGTAGGCGGGGGGCGTACAGATACGCAGTATTTT. The full variable domain, rest sourced from reference TRBV9 and TRBJ2-3, is DSGVTQTPKHLITATGQRVTLRCSPRSGDLSVYWYQQSLDQGLQFLIQYYNGEERAKGNILERFSAQQFPDLHSELNLSSLELGDSALYFCASSVGGGRTDTQYFGPGTRLTVL.

This chain joins TRBV13 and TRBJ2-1, with D tentatively TRBD2 (6 bases). CDR1 is PRHDT and CDR2 is FYEKMQ in the germline V gene (reference sequence). This CDR3 region has 16 residues. Trimming pared 5 bases from V and 0 bases from J, leaving 14 bases between. CDR3: CASSPPTGSSYNEQFF. DNA of the CDR3: TGTGCCAGCAGCCCCCCGACCGGGAGCTCCTACAATGAGCAGTTCTTC.